The subject of this entry is one TCR beta chain. Its antigen is unidentified. This entry belongs to a study of blood T cells in healthy people across ages. J lost 1 base, V lost 0 bases, and 4 bases had no gene match. Germline V gene sequence: CDR1 SGHTA, CDR2 FQGTGA. The CDR3 consists of 17 residues. Then a second PCR, running roughly 6 to 11 cycles, was carried out with a sample-barcoded 5' primer and a J-beta primer mix. Every individual sample yielded 2.5 million or more paired-end reads (each containing CDR3). TCRdb re-called the 5' RACE reads through MiXCR, storing one row per CDR3 protein. The repertoire holds about 1.6 million distinct CDR3 sequences, with almost 35% as singletons. Healthy Caucasians from Russia aged about 6 to 90 served as donors. Overall study findings and caveats: Lack of knowledge of donor CMV status possibly confounded expanded clonotype changes. Strong correlation was found linking TCR beta diversity to naive T cell percentage.

The TCR sequence derives from a woman in her 30s in good health. Source material: blood. The chain carries TRBV7-3 and TRBJ2-1; 9 bases agree with TRBD2. CDR3 DNA sequence: TGTGCCAGCAGCTTAACAGCGGGAGGCATGTCCTACAATGAGCAGTTCTTC. Translation: CASSLTAGGMSYNEQFF.